The next 27 T cell receptor beta chains were all read from a single sample in a study of T-cell memory formation after mild COVID-19. TCRdb processed the 5' RACE reads anew with MiXCR; each CDR3 protein has one entry. Of around 430,000 distinct CDR3 sequences in the sample, 16% were seen once. Source material: PBMCs or a T cell subset sorted from them (not recorded which). The receptors were gathered from a man between 18 and 29 years old who had mild COVID-19 (a few samples of this study predate the infection). Cell type and time point are not known.

The CDR3 spells CASSLGKGPNTDTQYF. CDR3 nucleotide sequence: TGTGCCAGCAGCTTAGGGAAAGGTCCTAACACAGATACGCAGTATTTT. This chain connects TRBV7-2 to TRBJ2-3; D not certain. Trimming shortened V by 1 base and J by 2 bases, and 13 bases separated the two germline ends. Germline lookup yields CDR1 SGHTA and CDR2 FQGNSA. This CDR3 is built from 16 residues.

The gene calls are TRBV7-2 and TRBJ2-3, with TRBD2 as a possible D gene (6 bases). This CDR3 is built from 12 residues. Germline loops: CDR1 SGHTA, CDR2 FQGNSA. Trimming stripped 3 bases from V and 8 bases from J, with 9 bases between. The CDR3 spells CASSLEGRTQYF. CDR3 bases: TGTGCCAGCAGCTTGGAGGGGCGTACGCAGTATTTT.

Details on this clonotype: This could be a read error, since a much larger clone is one nucleotide away. V and J are TRBV9 and TRBJ1-3; D unclear. Trimming pared 4 bases from V and 0 bases from J, leaving 14 bases between. Germline V gene data show CDR1 as SGDLS and CDR2 as YYNGEE. The CDR3 is made up of 16 amino acids. CDR3 residues: CASSPFEVSSGNTIYF. The CDR3, as DNA: TGTGCCAGCAGCCCATTCGAGGTGAGCTCTGGAAACACCATATATTTT.

The sample holds a few counts of this clonotype. This rearrangement joins TRBV12-3 or TRBV12-4 to TRBJ2-1; the D gene is possibly TRBD1 (7 bases). The CDR3 has 15 residues. Trimming left V 4 bases short and J 7 bases short, with 17 bases between. This CDR3 reads CASSSLGGGRNEQFF. The DNA for the CDR3 is TGTGCCAGCAGTTCCCTAGGAGGGGGCAGGAATGAGCAGTTCTTC.

This clonotype was seen repeatedly, ten times or more. The rearrangement joins TRBV5-1 to TRBJ2-5; 7 positions match TRBD1. In germline, CDR1 is SGHRS, CDR2 YFSETQ. The CDR3 spans 13 residues. With V trimmed by 4 bases and J by 4 bases, 4 bases remained unmatched. The CDR3 region is CASSRGRGETQYF. In DNA, the CDR3 is TGCGCCAGCAGCAGGGGGCGCGGAGAGACCCAGTACTTC.

The genes are TRBV12-3 or TRBV12-4 and TRBJ1-6, with 12 bases identical to TRBD1. The CDR3 covers 14 residues. V lost 6 bases and J lost 9; bases outside the gene matches: 3. Written as DNA, the CDR3 is TGTGCCAGCAGGGGGACAGGGGGCTTTTCACCCCTCCACTTT. Translating it yields CASRGTGGFSPLHF.

In its sample, this clonotype was seen a few times. This rearrangement joins TRBV12-3 or TRBV12-4 to TRBJ2-6; unclear D gene. The CDR3 has 13 residues. Between the trimmed V and J ends, which lost 6 bases and 0 bases, there was a span of 3 bases. CDR3 nucleotide sequence: TGTGCCAGCAGACGCTCTGGGGCCAACGTCCTGACTTTC. It codes for CASRRSGANVLTF.

This clonotype was seen many times. The gene calls are TRBV5-1 and TRBJ1-4; 8 nucleotides line up with TRBD1. V lost 6 bases, J lost 8 bases, and 12 bases stayed unmatched. The CDR3 is made up of 15 amino acids. Per germline, CDR1 SGHRS and CDR2 YFSETQ. The CDR3 DNA reads TGCGCCAGCACCCGACAGGGGACTTACGGAGAAAAACTGTTTTTT. Its translation is CASTRQGTYGEKLFF.

This clonotype showed up just a few times. The V call is TRBV6-5, the J call TRBJ2-7, with 12 bases fitting TRBD2. The V segment lost 0 bases and the J segment 4 bases; nucleotides outside the gene matches: 4. Per germline, CDR1 MNHEY and CDR2 SVGAGI. The CDR3 is 16 amino acids. CDR3 nucleotides: TGTGCCAGCAGTTACTCCACTAGCGGGGGGAAATACGAGCAGTACTTC. Encoded protein: CASSYSTSGGKYEQYF.

V gene TRBV28 combines with J gene TRBJ2-3; TRBD1 matches at 8 bases. The germline V gene has CDR1 MDHEN and CDR2 SYDVKM. V lost 2 bases, J lost 2 bases, and 6 bases stayed unmatched. The CDR3 covers 16 residues. For the CDR3, the DNA is TGTGCCAGCAGTTTAGACAGGGGCACATCCACAGATACGCAGTATTTT. Encoded protein: CASSLDRGTSTDTQYF.

Here the CDR3 DNA reads TGTGCCAGCAGCCCAGGGGGGGCGATGTACTATGGCTACACCTTC. It yields the protein CASSPGGAMYYGYTF. This chain joins TRBV27 and TRBJ1-2; 7 bases are a match to TRBD1. Germline V CDR1 and CDR2: MNHEY, SMNVEV (reference sequence). The CDR3 is 15 residues long. The J segment lost 3 bases and the V segment lost 6 bases, leaving 10 bases of the junction unmatched.

This sequence joins TRBV10-3 and TRBJ2-5; possibly TRBD1 or TRBD2 for D (6 bases each). Germline V lookup: CDR1 ENHRY, CDR2 SYGVKD. V lost 7 bases and J lost 0, with 9 bases in between. CDR3 length: 13 amino acids. CDR3 region: CAIKGEDQETQYF. For the CDR3, the DNA is TGTGCCATCAAGGGGGAGGACCAAGAGACCCAGTACTTC.

This clonotype appeared many times. V usage is TRBV7-2 and J usage is TRBJ1-1; no definite D call. The CDR3 spans 13 residues. CDR1 is SGHTA, CDR2 FQGNSA, per germline. V was cut by 5 bases and J by 1 base, with 8 bases left in between. The CDR3 sequence: CASSPGPNTEAFF. CDR3 sequence (DNA): TGTGCCAGCAGCCCGGGCCCGAACACTGAAGCTTTCTTT.

This clonotype was counted at least ten times. The rearrangement links TRBV7-9 to TRBJ2-1; no clear D. Trimming stripped 8 bases from V and 2 bases from J, with 10 bases between. Per the germline V gene, CDR1 is SEHNR and CDR2 is FQNEAQ (reference sequence). This CDR3 comprises 13 residues. CDR3 sequence: CASGLRAYNEQFF. The CDR3 DNA reads as TGTGCCAGCGGCCTAAGGGCCTACAATGAGCAGTTCTTC. The whole variable domain, remainder taken from reference TRBV7-9 and TRBJ2-1, is DTGVSQNPRHKITKRGQNVTFRCDPISEHNRLYWYRQTLGQGPEFLTYFQNEAQLEKSRLLSDRFSAERPKGSFSTLEIQRTEQGDSAMYLCASGLRAYNEQFFGPGTRLTVL.

This chain links TRBV10-3 with TRBJ2-1; TRBD2 matches 14 bases. The CDR3 contains 18 residues. J gave up 5 bases and V 0 bases, and 6 bases lay outside the gene matches. Germline assignment: CDR1 ENHRY and CDR2 SYGVKD. DNA for the CDR3: TGTGCCATCAGTGAGTCGACGACTAGCGGGGGGGAAGACAATGAGCAGTTCTTC. Translated: CAISESTTSGGEDNEQFF.

The genes are TRBV5-1 and TRBJ2-4, with 7 nucleotides matching TRBD1. Germline-derived CDR1 and CDR2 are SGHRS and YFSETQ. Germline trimming cut 1 base from V and 8 bases from J; bases unmatched to any gene: 6. This CDR3 has 14 amino acids. CDR3 amino acids: CASSLQGVPDIQYF. In nucleotides, the CDR3 is TGCGCCAGCAGCTTGCAGGGGGTGCCAGACATTCAGTACTTC.

The V call is TRBV4-3, the J call TRBJ1-5; D is undetermined. The CDR3 sequence is 16 residues long. Germline CDR1 is LGHNA and CDR2 is YSLEER. V was pared by 0 bases and J by 0 bases, with 9 bases between. The CDR3 spells CASSQEAGNSNQPQHF. The CDR3 coding sequence is TGCGCCAGCAGCCAAGAGGCGGGGAATAGCAATCAGCCCCAGCATTTT.

This clonotype was observed a handful of times. The chain has TRBV20-1 and TRBJ1-1, with D possibly matching TRBD1 (5 bases). CDR3 length equals 14 residues. Germline lookup yields CDR1 DFQATT and CDR2 SNEGSKA (reference sequence). V lost 3 bases and J lost 3, with 14 bases in between. CDR3 sequence: CSARGQGGYTEAFF. CDR3 nucleotide sequence: TGCAGTGCTAGGGGGCAGGGCGGGTACACTGAAGCTTTCTTT.

This clonotype showed up just a few times. The chain combines TRBV4-2 with TRBJ2-5; D call uncertain. Germline V lookup: CDR1 LGHNA, CDR2 YNFKEQ. The CDR3 is made up of 15 amino acids. V lost 4 bases, J lost 5 bases, and 17 bases lay in between. The CDR3 here is CASSPRALGWETQYF. The CDR3 nucleotides are TGTGCCAGCAGCCCCCGGGCCCTAGGGTGGGAGACCCAGTACTTC.

The chain couples TRBV6-5 to TRBJ2-3, with D perhaps given as TRBD1 or TRBD2 (5 bases each). CDR1 is MNHEY, CDR2 SVGAGI, per germline. This CDR3 region has 14 residues. V was pared by 5 bases and J by 3 bases, with 12 bases between. The DNA of the CDR3 is TGTGCCAGCAGTCCGCCGGGGCAGACAGATACGCAGTATTTT. This translates into CASSPPGQTDTQYF.

The chain combines TRBV11-1 with TRBJ2-3; the D is unclear. The germline V gene encodes CDR1 SGHAT and CDR2 FQDESV (reference sequence). This CDR3 comprises 16 residues. Trimming removed 0 bases at V and 2 bases at J, with 12 bases between. The CDR3, as DNA: TGTGCCAGCAGCTTAGCCCGGCATACGGTCACAGATACGCAGTATTTT. Translating gives CASSLARHTVTDTQYF.

The chain recombines TRBV20-1 with TRBJ1-2; the D is unclear. Germline assignment: CDR1 DFQATT and CDR2 SNEGSKA (reference sequence). The CDR3 has 13 amino acids. Trimming shortened V by 0 bases and J by 3 bases, and 8 bases separated the two germline ends. This CDR3 is CSARDPRYYGYTF. For the CDR3, the DNA is TGCAGTGCTAGAGATCCCCGGTACTATGGCTACACCTTC.

This clonotype was observed a few times. The V gene is TRBV20-1, the J gene TRBJ2-5; perhaps TRBD2 as D (6 bases). V was pared by 6 bases and J by 2 bases, with 25 bases between. The CDR3 covers 17 residues. Looked up from germline, CDR1 is DFQATT and CDR2 is SNEGSKA (reference sequence). CDR3 DNA sequence: TGCAGTGCAGAAGAGGCCGGGGCTAGCGAGAGGCAAGAGACCCAGTACTTC. This sequence encodes CSAEEAGASERQETQYF.

This clonotype was seen a handful of times. This rearrangement joins TRBV6-2 or TRBV6-3 to TRBJ1-5; D may be TRBD1 (5 bases). Germline loops: CDR1 MNHEY, CDR2 SVGEGT. V lost 0 bases and J 2 bases, leaving 14 bases between the germline ends. The CDR3 totals 17 residues. The CDR3 coding sequence is TGTGCCAGCAGTTACTCGATGGGCAGGGTCGGCAATCAGCCCCAGCATTTT. Amino acid sequence: CASSYSMGRVGNQPQHF.

This clonotype was seen more than once but under ten times. This chain joins TRBV6-5 and TRBJ1-1; no clear D gene. Germline assignment: CDR1 MNHEY and CDR2 SVGAGI. CDR3 length equals 14 residues. Trimming shortened V by 4 bases and J by 3 bases, and 12 bases separated the two germline ends. The CDR3 nucleotides read TGTGCCAGCAGTTCCCCCGGCAGGTACACTGAAGCTTTCTTT. This sequence encodes CASSSPGRYTEAFF.

This clonotype appeared a few times. V usage is TRBV10-1 and J usage is TRBJ2-1; D might be TRBD1 or TRBD2, each matching 5 bases. V lost 6 bases, J lost 5 bases, and 17 bases lay in between. Germline V gene lookup returns CDR1 WNHNN and CDR2 SYGVQD (reference sequence). The CDR3 has 15 amino acids. CDR3 in DNA: TGCGCCAGCAGAGTCATAGCAAGGGGACACAATGAGCAGTTCTTC. It encodes CASRVIARGHNEQFF.

There are a few counts of this clonotype. The chain uses TRBV23-1 and TRBJ2-6; D is unclear. TRBV23-1 is noted as an ORF with a role that remains uncertain. The CDR3 loop spans 12 amino acids. V dropped 0 bases and J dropped 19 bases, with 13 bases sitting between them. For the CDR3, the DNA is TGCGCCAGCAGTCAATCTAGCAGCGAGTTAACTTTC. Its translation: CASSQSSSELTF.